A selection of T cell receptor beta chains follows, all from one sample in a study of T cells in Graves' hyperthyroidism and ophthalmopathy. TCRdb reprocessed the multiplex PCR reads via MiXCR and lists one record per CDR3 protein. The repertoire includes roughly 520,000 distinct CDR3 sequences, around 24% of them detected once, and approximately 10% sits in the top ten. Sequencing was done on a sample of blood. These receptors were obtained from a woman in her twenties or thirties with Graves' ophthalmopathy. CDR3s include the opening cysteine and the closing phenylalanine or tryptophan. The order of the fields is clone size, V gene, D gene, J gene, CDR3 DNA, CDR3 protein. A D gene is named only where the DNA matches it firmly. Not every row has a clone size; where given, it reads once, few, many or a size class.

clone_size: .
v_call: TRBV7-9
d_call: .
j_call: TRBJ2-5
cdr3_nt: TGTGCCAGCAGTCTGGACCTGAAGACCCAGTACTTC
cdr3_aa: CASSLDLKTQYF

clone_size: many
v_call: TRBV27
d_call: .
j_call: TRBJ1-1
cdr3_nt: TGTGCCAGCAGTTTATTTGGGGGCCGAAGAGTAGACACTGAAGCTTTCTTT
cdr3_aa: CASSLFGGRRVDTEAFF

clone_size: many
v_call: TRBV6-1
d_call: .
j_call: TRBJ1-5
cdr3_nt: TGTGCCAGCAGGATACAGAGCTATAGCAATCAGCCCCAGCATTTT
cdr3_aa: CASRIQSYSNQPQHF

clone_size: many
v_call: TRBV6-2/TRBV6-3
d_call: .
j_call: TRBJ1-6
cdr3_nt: TGTGCCAGCAGTTACTCTCCGGGACTCAATAATTCACCCCTCCACTTT
cdr3_aa: CASSYSPGLNNSPLHF

clone_size: .
v_call: TRBV24-1
d_call: .
j_call: TRBJ1-5
cdr3_nt: TGTGCCACCAGTGTGTGGCAGCCCAATCAGCCCCAGCATTTT
cdr3_aa: CATSVWQPNQPQHF

clone_size: few
v_call: TRBV19
d_call: TRBD1
j_call: TRBJ1-2
cdr3_nt: TGTGCCAGCGGGACAGAGAATAACTATGGCTACACCTTC
cdr3_aa: CASGTENNYGYTF

clone_size: few
v_call: TRBV4-1
d_call: TRBD1
j_call: TRBJ2-7
cdr3_nt: TGCGCCAGCAGCCAACCTGACAGGGACGAGCAGTACTTC
cdr3_aa: CASSQPDRDEQYF

clone_size: many
v_call: TRBV5-1
d_call: .
j_call: TRBJ1-2
cdr3_nt: TGCGCCAGCAGCCCCGGCGCGCAGGGGCGGTATGGCTACACCTTC
cdr3_aa: CASSPGAQGRYGYTF

clone_size: .
v_call: TRBV7-9
d_call: .
j_call: TRBJ1-2
cdr3_nt: TGTGCCAGCAGCTTAGAAGGGCGCGGGGGCTACAGCTTC
cdr3_aa: CASSLEGRGGYSF

clone_size: few
v_call: TRBV19
d_call: .
j_call: TRBJ2-7
cdr3_nt: TGTGCCAGTAGTGCCCCCGGGACGCCGGACGAGCAGTACTTC
cdr3_aa: CASSAPGTPDEQYF

clone_size: .
v_call: TRBV30
d_call: .
j_call: TRBJ2-2
cdr3_nt: TGTGTCTGGAATGCCGGGAACACCGGGGAGCTGTTTTTT
cdr3_aa: CVWNAGNTGELFF